The TCR beta chain under discussion was sequenced for a study of shared clonotypes between healthy human individuals. CD8 cells classed as naive were CD45RO-negative and positively selected for CCR7, excluding terminally differentiated effector memory CD45RA+ cells. The donor population consisted of healthy HIV-negative adults with no recent acute infections or vaccinations. Only Caucasian adults living in Nashville, Tennessee made up the donor group. CDR1 is LNHDA and CDR2 is SQIVND in the germline V gene (reference sequence). The CDR3 sequence is 14 residues long. V lost 6 bases to trimming and J lost 1 base, with 12 bases between them. Findings and limits, study-wide: On the whole, naive subsets had larger estimated richness than memory subsets had. Of the naive CD4 clonotypes, about 5.4% were shared across several donors.

Points on this clone: As yet, its antigen is unknown.

Assay used: immunoSEQ multiplex PCR; TCRdb lists only in-frame clones, some missing. Of roughly 2.1 million clones listed, under 95% are singletons. The chain employs TRBV19 and TRBJ1-2; D remains ambiguous. Sequenced input: naive CD8+ T cells from PBMCs. The TCR sequence derives from a man aged 18-30 years in good health. Some clones in this sample may be carry-over from other donors' samples. DNA of the CDR3: TGTGCCAGTAGCCCCTCTTGGGGTAACTATGGCTACACCTTC. Translating gives CASSPSWGNYGYTF.